The 26 T cell receptor beta chains presented below share a single source sample, sequenced in a study of OX40 agonist ivuxolimab in advanced cancers. Clones were sequenced by immunoSEQ multiplex PCR, and TCRdb holds only the in-frame ones, with some missing. This table has around 32,000 clones, roughly nine tenths appearing once. Here the sequenced sample was CD4+ or CD8+ T cells sorted from blood, taken in a trial of the OX40 agonist ivuxolimab. These receptors came from an adult with an advanced solid tumor such as melanoma, head and neck, liver or kidney cancer.

V and J are TRBV27 and TRBJ2-2; 7 bases are a match to TRBD1. Germline assignment: CDR1 MNHEY and CDR2 SMNVEV (reference sequence). V was pared by 5 bases and J by 4 bases, with 7 bases of the junction left unmatched. CDR3 size: 15 residues. The CDR3 spells CASSAPTGPTGELFF. The CDR3 bases are TGTGCCAGCAGTGCACCGACAGGGCCCACCGGGGAGCTGTTTTTT.

The genes are TRBV19 and TRBJ2-1, with D maybe TRBD1 (6 bases). The CDR3 length is 13 residues. V lost 4 bases to trimming and J lost 7 bases, with 11 bases between them. The germline gives CDR1 LNHDA, CDR2 SQIVND (reference sequence). As DNA, the CDR3 is TGTGCCAGTAGTAGGGGCAGGGGAAATGAGCAGTTCTTC. Its translation: CASSRGRGNEQFF.

The CDR3 region is CAISEGFPYEQYF. For the CDR3, the DNA is TGTGCCATCAGTGAGGGATTCCCCTACGAGCAGTACTTC. The rearrangement uses TRBV10-3 and TRBJ2-7; no firm D call. The ends were cut back, 2 bases at V and 2 bases at J, with 7 bases in the middle. The CDR3 totals 13 residues. In germline, CDR1 is ENHRY, CDR2 SYGVKD.

The chain joins TRBV2 to TRBJ2-1, with D possibly being TRBD2 (5 bases). CDR1 and CDR2 from the germline V gene are SNHLY and FYNNEI. The CDR3 contains 14 residues. The V end lost 7 bases, the J end lost 5 bases, and 15 bases lay between the germline ends. CDR3 DNA sequence: TGTGCCAGCACCCGTGGGGAGCCTAACAATGAGCAGTTCTTC. It translates to CASTRGEPNNEQFF.

The chain recombines TRBV27 with TRBJ2-6; a possible D gene is TRBD1 (6 bases). The ends were cut back, 6 bases at V and 0 bases at J, with 6 bases in the middle. The CDR3 is made up of 14 amino acids. Germline V CDR1 and CDR2: MNHEY, SMNVEV (reference sequence). CDR3 in amino acids: CASRTGSGANVLTF. The CDR3 DNA reads as TGTGCCAGCAGGACAGGCTCTGGGGCCAACGTCCTGACTTTC. The whole variable domain, remainder taken from reference TRBV27 and TRBJ2-6, is EAQVTQNPRYLITVTGKKLTVTCSQNMNHEYMSWYRQDPGLGLRQIYYSMNVEVTDKGDVPEGYKVSRKEKRNFPLILESPSPNQTSLYFCASRTGSGANVLTFGAGSRLTVL.

Written as DNA, the CDR3 is TGTGCCAGCAGCTTTTCTGGGGAGGAAAAACTGTTTTTT. The encoded protein is CASSFSGEEKLFF. J is TRBJ1-4 and V is TRBV7-9; D is unresolved. The CDR3 has 13 residues. The V and J ends lost 3 bases and 8 bases respectively, with 10 bases between them. Per the germline V gene, CDR1 is SEHNR and CDR2 is FQNEAQ (reference sequence).

This chain connects TRBV6-1 to TRBJ2-7; no definite D call. Trimming shortened V by 1 base and J by 5 bases, and 12 bases separated the two germline ends. The CDR3 length is 14 residues. In germline, CDR1 is MNHNS, CDR2 SASEGT. The CDR3, as DNA: TGTGCCAGCAGTGAAGGGGGATTTCGCCACGAGCAGTACTTC. Translating it yields CASSEGGFRHEQYF.

As concerns this clone: The CDR3 does not close with the conserved phenylalanine or tryptophan, likely indicating a read error. It is unclear where the CDR3 begins or ends on the DNA, so no DNA is shown, and the CDR3 is as TCRdb lists it. J is TRBJ2-7 and V is TRBV21-1. TRBV21-1 constitutes a pseudogene. The CDR3 comprises 13 residues, both ends counted. CDR3: CASSPGPTPTSRL.

The chain links TRBV19 to TRBJ1-4; D is unclear. This CDR3 is built from 17 residues. The V gene lost 1 base and the J gene lost 0 bases, with 12 bases spanning the gap. Germline values: CDR1 LNHDA, CDR2 SQIVND (reference sequence). The CDR3 loop is CASSIGDGVATNEKLFF. CDR3 nucleotide sequence: TGTGCCAGTAGTATAGGGGATGGCGTTGCAACTAATGAAAAACTGTTTTTT.

The chain couples TRBV6-5 to TRBJ2-3; perhaps TRBD2 as D (5 bases). The germline V and J ends were trimmed by 4 bases and 2 bases, with 10 bases remaining between them. CDR1 is MNHEY, CDR2 SVGAGI, per germline. This CDR3 has 14 amino acids. The CDR3 DNA is TGTGCCAGCAGTTTTGGAGCGGTCACAGATACGCAGTATTTT. This translates into CASSFGAVTDTQYF.

This chain uses TRBV7-6 with TRBJ2-3; D might be TRBD2 (7 bases). Germline V CDR1 and CDR2: SGHVS, FNYEAQ. Trimming cost V 3 bases and J 4 bases, with 14 bases left between them. The CDR3 spans 15 residues. CDR3 sequence: CASSFGGAAADTQYF. As DNA, the CDR3 is TGTGCCAGCAGCTTTGGGGGGGCCGCGGCAGATACGCAGTATTTT.

The J gene is TRBJ1-2, the V gene TRBV6-1, with unresolved D. The CDR3 sequence is 15 residues long. The germline gives CDR1 MNHNS, CDR2 SASEGT. V was cut by 3 bases and J by 0 bases, with 11 bases left in between. The CDR3 is CASSDQFTSNYGYTF. The CDR3 DNA reads TGTGCCAGCAGTGATCAGTTTACCTCTAACTATGGCTACACCTTC.

The V gene is TRBV10-3, the J gene TRBJ2-1, with D hard to call. Germline CDR1 reads ENHRY; CDR2 reads SYGVKD. CDR3 length: 11 residues. Trimming pared 1 base from V and 8 bases from J, leaving 3 bases between. The CDR3 DNA is TGTGCCATCAGTGAGTTGGATGAGCAGTTCTTC. It translates to CAISELDEQFF.

The rearrangement uses TRBV30 and TRBJ2-7; either TRBD1 or TRBD2 may supply D (5 bases each). Trimming left V 0 bases short and J 2 bases short, with 8 bases between. Germline CDR1 reads GTSNPN; CDR2 reads SVGIG (reference sequence). CDR3 length: 13 amino acids. The CDR3 loop reads CAWSVRGAYEQYF. The CDR3 DNA reads TGTGCCTGGAGTGTTAGAGGGGCCTACGAGCAGTACTTC. The entire variable domain, with the rest obtained from reference TRBV30 and TRBJ2-7, is as follows: SQTIHQWPATLVQPVGSPLSLECTVEGTSNPNLYWYRQAAGRGLQLLFYSVGIGQISSEVPQNLSASRPQDRQFILSSKKLLLSDSGFYLCAWSVRGAYEQYFGPGTRLTVT.

On this clone itself: The CDR3 end shows no conserved phenylalanine or tryptophan, and so a read error is likely. The DNA is omitted, as the CDR3 cannot be located on it reliably, and the CDR3 follows TCRdb's listing. The rearrangement joins TRBV6-5 to TRBJ1-1; the table's TRBD1 call for D was not verified on the DNA. Germline CDR1 and CDR2: MNHEY and SVGAGI. The CDR3 spans 12 residues, counting both ends. The CDR3 sequence: CASSYEGTALEV.

This sequence joins TRBV7-8 and TRBJ1-1; D is possibly TRBD1 (6 bases). The CDR3 length is 15 residues. The germline CDR1 and CDR2 sequences are SGHVS and FQNEAQ. The V gene lost 1 base and the J gene lost 3 bases, with 12 bases spanning the gap. CDR3: CASSLVAGADTEAFF. CDR3 in DNA: TGTGCCAGCAGCTTAGTGGCGGGGGCGGACACTGAAGCTTTCTTT.

Details on this clone: Just one base apart from a much larger clone, this may be a read error. Other DNA sequences in this specimen translate into the identical CDR3. V usage is TRBV5-6 and J usage is TRBJ2-7, with a possible D match to TRBD2 (7 bases). V lost 7 bases to trimming and J lost 7 bases, with 24 bases between them. Germline V gene sequence: CDR1 SGHDT, CDR2 YYEEEE. This CDR3 has 15 residues. The CDR3 here is CASRWGLAGAGEQYF. In DNA form, the CDR3 reads TGTGCCAGCCGCTGGGGACTCGCGGGGGCGGGGGAGCAGTACTTC.

A single count supports this clone. The gene calls are TRBV28 and TRBJ1-2; 11 bases line up with TRBD1. In germline, CDR1 is MDHEN, CDR2 SYDVKM. J gave up 4 bases and V 3 bases, and 7 bases lay outside the gene matches. The CDR3 is made up of 16 amino acids. The CDR3 reads CASSLPGTGGLYGYTF. CDR3 nucleotides: TGTGCCAGCAGTTTGCCCGGGACAGGGGGTCTCTATGGCTACACCTTC.

The V gene is TRBV2, the J gene TRBJ2-5; weak D call: TRBD1 (6 bases). The CDR3 totals 15 residues. The V gene's germline CDR1 is SNHLY and CDR2 FYNNEI. With 8 bases removed from V and 3 bases from J, the gap between germline ends came to 19 bases. The CDR3 region has the DNA TGTGCCAGCTTCTTCCTACAGGGAGCCAAAGAGACCCAGTACTTC. It specifies CASFFLQGAKETQYF.

The V and J genes are TRBV11-2 and TRBJ2-3; D is unclear. The CDR3 sequence is 12 residues long. The germline V and J ends were trimmed by 3 bases and 3 bases, with 4 bases remaining between them. Germline lookup yields CDR1 SGHAT and CDR2 FQNNGV. The CDR3 DNA is TGTGCCAGCAGCTTCAAGACAGATACGCAGTATTTT. It encodes CASSFKTDTQYF.

This sequence joins TRBV11-2 and TRBJ2-5; perhaps TRBD1 as D (6 bases). Germline values: CDR1 SGHAT, CDR2 FQNNGV. With 3 bases removed from V and 4 bases from J, the gap between germline ends came to 15 bases. The CDR3 runs to 15 residues. The CDR3 sequence is CASSFQGFVGETQYF. The DNA for the CDR3 is TGTGCCAGCAGCTTCCAGGGGTTTGTAGGAGAGACCCAGTACTTC.

This chain connects TRBV7-9 to TRBJ2-7; 8 nucleotides align to TRBD1. The CDR3 has 14 amino acids. The ends lost 5 bases at V and 1 base at J; junction bases unmatched: 4. Germline CDR1 and CDR2: SEHNR and FQNEAQ (reference sequence). CDR3 residues: CASSPQGASYEQYF. Written as DNA, the CDR3 is TGTGCCAGCAGCCCCCAGGGGGCATCCTACGAGCAGTACTTC.

This clone was seen a handful of times. J is TRBJ2-7 and V is TRBV15; tentatively, D is TRBD2 (5 bases). Per the germline V gene, CDR1 is LNHNV and CDR2 is YYDKDF (reference sequence). Trimming took 6 bases from V and 2 from J, leaving 14 bases between them. The CDR3 covers 14 residues. The chain's CDR3 is CATSRRGSAYEQYF. DNA for the CDR3: TGTGCCACCAGTAGACGGGGATCTGCCTACGAGCAGTACTTC.

V usage is TRBV9 and J usage is TRBJ2-3; 9 nucleotides align to TRBD2. The CDR3 is 16 amino acids. Germline CDR1 and CDR2: SGDLS and YYNGEE. The ends lost 1 base at V and 0 bases at J; junction bases unmatched: 3. The CDR3 region has the DNA TGTGCCAGCAGCGTAATTCTAGCGGGGAGCACAGATACGCAGTATTTT. It yields the protein CASSVILAGSTDTQYF.

V usage is TRBV6-1 and J usage is TRBJ2-5; 9 bases are shared with TRBD2. This CDR3 is built from 18 residues. With V trimmed by 2 bases and J by 0 bases, 10 bases remained unmatched. Germline-derived CDR1 and CDR2 are MNHNS and SASEGT. The CDR3 loop is CASSEWSGGLSYQETQYF. CDR3 nucleotide sequence: TGTGCCAGCAGTGAATGGAGCGGGGGGCTATCCTACCAAGAGACCCAGTACTTC.

This chain connects TRBV19 to TRBJ2-3; D is unresolved. Germline V lookup: CDR1 LNHDA, CDR2 SQIVND (reference sequence). V was shortened by 5 bases and J by 4 bases, with 19 bases between the two germline ends. The CDR3 spans 16 residues. The CDR3 region has the DNA TGTGCCAGTAGTGATAAACCCAGATTTAGGCCAGATACGCAGTATTTT. Its translation is CASSDKPRFRPDTQYF.